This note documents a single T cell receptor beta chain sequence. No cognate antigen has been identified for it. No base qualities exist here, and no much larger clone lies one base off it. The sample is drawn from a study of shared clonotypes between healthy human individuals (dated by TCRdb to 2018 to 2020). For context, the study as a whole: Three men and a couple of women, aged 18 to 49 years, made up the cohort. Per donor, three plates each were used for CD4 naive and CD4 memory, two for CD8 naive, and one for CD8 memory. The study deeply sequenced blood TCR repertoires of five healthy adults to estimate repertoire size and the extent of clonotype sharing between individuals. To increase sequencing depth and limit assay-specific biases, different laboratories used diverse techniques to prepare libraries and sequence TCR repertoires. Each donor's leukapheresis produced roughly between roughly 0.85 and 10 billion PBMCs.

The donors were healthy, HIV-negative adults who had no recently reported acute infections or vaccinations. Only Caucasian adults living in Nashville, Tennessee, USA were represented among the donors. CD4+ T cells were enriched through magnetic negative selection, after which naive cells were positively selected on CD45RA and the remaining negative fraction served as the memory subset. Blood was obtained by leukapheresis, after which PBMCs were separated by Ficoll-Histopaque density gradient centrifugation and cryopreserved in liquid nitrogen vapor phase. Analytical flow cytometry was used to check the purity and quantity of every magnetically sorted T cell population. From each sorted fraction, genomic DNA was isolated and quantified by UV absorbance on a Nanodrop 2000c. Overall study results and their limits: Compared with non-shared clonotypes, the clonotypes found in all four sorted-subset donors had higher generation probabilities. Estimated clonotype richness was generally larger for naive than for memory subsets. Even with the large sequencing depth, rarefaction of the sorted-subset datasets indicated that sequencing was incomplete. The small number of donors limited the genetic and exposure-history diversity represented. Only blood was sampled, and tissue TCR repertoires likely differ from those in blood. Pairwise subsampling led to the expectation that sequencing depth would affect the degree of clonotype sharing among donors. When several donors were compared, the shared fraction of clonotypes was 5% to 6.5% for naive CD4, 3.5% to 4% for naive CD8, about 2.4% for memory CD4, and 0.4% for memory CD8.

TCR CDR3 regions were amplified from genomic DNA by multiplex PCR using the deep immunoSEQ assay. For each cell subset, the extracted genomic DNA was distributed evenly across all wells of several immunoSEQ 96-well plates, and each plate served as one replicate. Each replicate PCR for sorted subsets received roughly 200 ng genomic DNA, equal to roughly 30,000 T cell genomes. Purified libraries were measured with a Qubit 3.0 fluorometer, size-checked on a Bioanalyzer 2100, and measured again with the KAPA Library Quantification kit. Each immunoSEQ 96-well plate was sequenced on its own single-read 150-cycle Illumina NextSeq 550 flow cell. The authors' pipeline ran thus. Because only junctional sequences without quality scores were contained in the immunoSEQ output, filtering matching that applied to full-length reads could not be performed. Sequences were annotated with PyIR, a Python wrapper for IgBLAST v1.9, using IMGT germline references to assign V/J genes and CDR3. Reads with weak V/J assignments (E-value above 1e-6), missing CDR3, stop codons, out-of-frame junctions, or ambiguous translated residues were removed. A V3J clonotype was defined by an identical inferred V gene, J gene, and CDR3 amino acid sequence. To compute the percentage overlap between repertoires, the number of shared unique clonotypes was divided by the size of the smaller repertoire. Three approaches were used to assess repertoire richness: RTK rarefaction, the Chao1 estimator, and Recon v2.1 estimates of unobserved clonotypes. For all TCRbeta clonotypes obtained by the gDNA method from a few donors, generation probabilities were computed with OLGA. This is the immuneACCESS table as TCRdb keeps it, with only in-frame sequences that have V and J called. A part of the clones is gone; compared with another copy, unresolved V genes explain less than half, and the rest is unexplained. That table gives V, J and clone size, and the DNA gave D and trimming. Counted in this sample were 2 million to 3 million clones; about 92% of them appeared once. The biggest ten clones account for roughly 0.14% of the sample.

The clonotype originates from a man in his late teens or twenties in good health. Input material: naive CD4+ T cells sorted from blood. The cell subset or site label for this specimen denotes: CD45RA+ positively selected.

In nucleotide form, the sequence is TGTGCCAGCAGCTTAAAGGGGGCGCATACTGAAGCTTTCTTT. It encodes CASSLKGAHTEAFF. The receptor chain draws on TRBV7-9 and TRBJ1-1; 7 of the junction bases match TRBD1. Counted from cysteine to phenylalanine, this CDR3 has 14 amino acids. Of all the DNA, just the CDR3 is kept, 42 bases in frame from base 1. The germline V gene encodes CDR1 SEHNR and CDR2 FQNEAQ (reference sequence). Trimming removed 2 bases from V and 5 bases from J; the gene matches leave 5 bases unexplained. Outside the CDR3, residues come from the reference TRBV7-9 and TRBJ1-1 proteins, so the full variable domain is: DTGVSQNPRHKITKRGQNVTFRCDPISEHNRLYWYRQTLGQGPEFLTYFQNEAQLEKSRLLSDRFSAERPKGSFSTLEIQRTEQGDSAMYLCASSLKGAHTEAFFGQGTRLTVV.